The text below deals with one TCR beta chain. Its antigen is unknown. Libraries were prepared by immunoSEQ multiplex PCR; TCRdb keeps only in-frame clonotypes and omits some of them. The sample carries some 150,000 clones, around 86% recorded once. The data belong to a study of T cell responses to AZD1222 COVID-19 vaccine. This CDR3 contains 13 residues. Trimming took 7 bases from V and 3 from J, leaving 12 bases between them. The germline V gene has CDR1 SGHRS and CDR2 YFSETQ. Findings of the study overall: Females outnumbered males among donors, who were mostly white British; clonal diversity was possibly underestimated. Only 5 to 7 AZD1222 recipients tested seropositive at baseline.

The TCR originated in an adult who received the AZD1222 COVID-19 vaccine. The chain is built from TRBV5-1 and TRBJ2-3; D is uncertain. Material: peripheral blood, obtained 28 days after the second AZD1222 dose. The CDR3 loop reads CASHGRPTDTQYF. CDR3 coding DNA: TGCGCCAGCCACGGCAGACCGACAGATACGCAGTATTTT.